This T cell receptor (beta chain) appears in the sequencing data of a study of blood T cell repertoires in COVID-19. Study-level background: Specimens from acute and convalescent COVID-19 originated in the United States, Italy and Spain. T cells, B-cell-depleted T cells, or PBMCs provided the cDNA or gDNA that served as material.

Original analysis: Estimates of nucleated cell counts were drawn from the amplification of reference gene primers. Profiling relied on immunoSEQ multiplex PCR, and the TCRdb table lists in-frame clones only, not all of them. V, J and clone size reflect that table, while D and trimming were determined from the DNA. There are about 160,000 clones in the sample; 80% to 90% occur only once, and around 3.9% lies in the top ten. The CDR3 contains 14 residues. Germline CDR1 reads LNHDA; CDR2 reads SQIVND (reference sequence). With 3 bases removed from V and 3 bases from J, the gap between germline ends came to 11 bases.

The sequence derives from a woman aged 55-69 years who had recovered from COVID-19. This chain links TRBV19 with TRBJ1-2; D is unresolved. Source material: peripheral blood. Written as DNA, the CDR3 is TGTGCCAGTAGTATGGAGGAATCGGACTATGGCTACACCTTC. Its protein is CASSMEESDYGYTF. Complete variable domain (other parts from reference TRBV19 and TRBJ1-2): DGGITQSPKYLFRKEGQNVTLSCEQNLNHDAMYWYRQDPGQGLRLIYYSQIVNDFQKGDIAEGYSVSREKKESFPLTVTSAQKNPTAFYLCASSMEESDYGYTFGSGTRLTVV.